The 14 T cell receptor beta chains listed next were all sequenced from one sample in a study of blood T cell repertoires in COVID-19. Assay used: immunoSEQ multiplex PCR; TCRdb lists only in-frame clones, some missing. The sample yields under 350,000 clones, 75% to 90% seen once. The sample comprised peripheral blood. The receptors stem from an older woman with acute or convalescent COVID-19.

The gene calls are TRBV6-5 and TRBJ2-7; D perhaps matches TRBD2 (5 bases). The CDR3 length is 14 residues. V was shortened by 6 bases and J by 2 bases, with 14 bases between the two germline ends. Germline CDR1 MNHEY, CDR2 SVGAGI. The CDR3 is CASSPDWTAYEQYF. CDR3 coding DNA: TGTGCCAGCAGCCCGGACTGGACTGCCTACGAGCAGTACTTC.

The chain employs TRBV27 and TRBJ2-2, with 10 bases fitting TRBD1. Germline trimming cut 2 bases from V and 4 bases from J; bases unmatched to any gene: 10. The V gene's germline CDR1 is MNHEY and CDR2 SMNVEV (reference sequence). The CDR3 contains 18 residues. The CDR3: CASSLRHSGTGVTGELFF. CDR3 coding DNA: TGTGCCAGCAGTTTAAGGCACTCCGGGACAGGGGTCACCGGGGAGCTGTTTTTT.

This rearrangement joins TRBV13 to TRBJ1-6, with D possibly matching TRBD1 (5 bases). The CDR3 sequence is 16 residues long. The V and J ends lost 5 bases and 5 bases respectively, with 16 bases between them. Germline assignment: CDR1 PRHDT and CDR2 FYEKMQ (reference sequence). The CDR3 loop is CASSTRGENHNSPLHF. CDR3 coding DNA: TGTGCCAGCAGCACGCGGGGCGAAAATCATAATTCACCCCTCCACTTT.

This clone was counted a single time. J is TRBJ1-2 and V is TRBV7-9, with D tentatively TRBD1 (5 bases). Trimming took 6 bases from V and 6 from J, leaving 11 bases between them. The CDR3 is 12 residues long. Per the germline V gene, CDR1 is SEHNR and CDR2 is FQNEAQ (reference sequence). The CDR3: CASRPPGDGYTF. The DNA of the CDR3 is TGTGCCAGCAGGCCCCCGGGGGATGGCTACACCTTC.

The J gene is TRBJ1-1, the V gene TRBV5-4; 8 bases agree with TRBD1. Germline values: CDR1 SGHNT, CDR2 YYREEE (reference sequence). CDR3 length: 13 residues. The J segment lost 6 bases and the V segment lost 1 base, leaving 2 bases of the junction unmatched. The CDR3 loop is CASSLQGAPEAFF. The CDR3 DNA sequence: TGTGCCAGCAGCTTGCAGGGGGCCCCTGAAGCTTTCTTT.

The chain couples TRBV2 to TRBJ1-2; D is unresolved. Germline assignment: CDR1 SNHLY and CDR2 FYNNEI. Trimming left V 8 bases short and J 8 bases short, with 18 bases between. The length of the CDR3 is 13 residues. CDR3 protein: CASRGDAGKGYTF. CDR3 sequence (DNA): TGTGCCAGCCGCGGGGATGCGGGGAAGGGCTACACCTTC.

The gene calls are TRBV19 and TRBJ1-2; no definite D call. This CDR3 is 13 amino acids long. Trimming cost V 10 bases and J 8 bases, with 20 bases left between them. The germline CDR1 and CDR2 sequences are LNHDA and SQIVND (reference sequence). The CDR3 spells CATRGSRAAGYTF. Written as DNA, the CDR3 is TGTGCCACCCGTGGATCCCGAGCGGCCGGCTACACCTTC.

This rearrangement joins TRBV10-2 to TRBJ1-1, with D perhaps TRBD1 (6 bases). The CDR3 has 12 residues. V shed 6 bases and J shed 4 bases, with 9 bases lying between them. Germline V gives CDR1 WSHSY, CDR2 SAAADI. DNA of the CDR3: TGCGCCAGCAGGGCAGGGGCCACTGAAGCTTTCTTT. As protein: CASRAGATEAFF.

CDR3 protein: CAISGDRGNQPQHF. DNA of the CDR3: TGTGCCATCAGTGGGGACAGGGGCAATCAGCCCCAGCATTTT. The chain joins TRBV10-3 to TRBJ1-5; 9 bases are a match to TRBD1. V was clipped by 4 bases and J by 2 bases; unmatched bases: 0. The length of the CDR3 is 14 residues. Looked up from germline, CDR1 is ENHRY and CDR2 is SYGVKD.

This chain joins TRBV10-3 and TRBJ2-1, with D possibly being TRBD2 (6 bases). Trimming stripped 10 bases from V and 6 bases from J, with 19 bases between. CDR3 length equals 14 residues. Germline V gene sequence: CDR1 ENHRY, CDR2 SYGVKD. The CDR3 DNA sequence: TGTGCCACCACTAGCCCCAACCGAGGCAATGAGCAGTTCTTC. This sequence encodes CATTSPNRGNEQFF.

Only one count was recorded for this clone. This sequence joins TRBV3-1 (or the pseudogene TRBV3-2) and TRBJ1-2, with D uncertain. Trimming took off 0 bases at V and 2 bases at J, with 13 bases between the two ends. The germline CDR1 and CDR2 sequences are LGHDT and YNNKEL (reference sequence). The CDR3 is 16 amino acids. As DNA, the CDR3 is TGTGCCAGCAGCCAAGACCGGAGGGTGAGAAACTATGGCTACACCTTC. It specifies CASSQDRRVRNYGYTF.

The chain joins TRBV7-8 to TRBJ1-3; weak D call: TRBD1 (5 bases). The CDR3 runs to 15 residues. Germline loops: CDR1 SGHVS, CDR2 FQNEAQ. The V gene lost 5 bases and the J gene lost 2 bases, with 13 bases spanning the gap. The CDR3 DNA sequence: TGTGCCAGCAGCCGGGACGGGGGACCTGGAAACACCATATATTTT. It yields the protein CASSRDGGPGNTIYF. The whole variable domain, remainder taken from reference TRBV7-8 and TRBJ1-3, is GAGVSQSPRYKVAKRGQDVALRCDPISGHVSLFWYQQALGQGPEFLTYFQNEAQLDKSGLPSDRFFAERPEGSVSTLKIQRTQQEDSAVYLCASSRDGGPGNTIYFGEGSWLTVV.

Here the CDR3 reads CASRREDRGYTF. The CDR3, as DNA: TGTGCCAGCAGACGAGAGGATAGAGGCTACACCTTC. This chain joins TRBV6-5 and TRBJ1-2; D is unclear. The CDR3 covers 12 residues. V dropped 6 bases and J dropped 8 bases, with 13 bases sitting between them. CDR1 is MNHEY and CDR2 is SVGAGI in the germline V gene.

The chain uses TRBV18 and TRBJ2-1; 13 positions agree with TRBD2. V dropped 4 bases and J dropped 7; count of bases not matched to a gene: 1. The CDR3 extends over 14 amino acids. In germline, CDR1 is KGHSH, CDR2 LQKENI. CDR3 sequence: CASSLGLAGNEQFF. The CDR3, as DNA: TGTGCCAGCTCACTGGGACTAGCGGGGAATGAGCAGTTCTTC.